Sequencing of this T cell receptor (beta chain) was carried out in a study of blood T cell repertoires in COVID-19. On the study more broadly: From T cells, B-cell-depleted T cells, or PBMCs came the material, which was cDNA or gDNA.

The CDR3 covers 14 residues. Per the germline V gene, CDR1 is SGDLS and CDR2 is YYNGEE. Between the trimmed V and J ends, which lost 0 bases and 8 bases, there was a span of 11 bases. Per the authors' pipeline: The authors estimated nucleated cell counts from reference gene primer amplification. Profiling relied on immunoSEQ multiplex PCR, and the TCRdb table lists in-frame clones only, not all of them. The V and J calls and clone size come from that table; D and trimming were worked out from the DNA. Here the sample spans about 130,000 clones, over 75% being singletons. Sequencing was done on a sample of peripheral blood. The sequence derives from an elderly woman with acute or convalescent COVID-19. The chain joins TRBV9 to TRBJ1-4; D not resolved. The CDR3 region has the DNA TGTGCCAGCAGCGTAGTAGGTTCAGGCGAAAAACTGTTTTTT. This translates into CASSVVGSGEKLFF.